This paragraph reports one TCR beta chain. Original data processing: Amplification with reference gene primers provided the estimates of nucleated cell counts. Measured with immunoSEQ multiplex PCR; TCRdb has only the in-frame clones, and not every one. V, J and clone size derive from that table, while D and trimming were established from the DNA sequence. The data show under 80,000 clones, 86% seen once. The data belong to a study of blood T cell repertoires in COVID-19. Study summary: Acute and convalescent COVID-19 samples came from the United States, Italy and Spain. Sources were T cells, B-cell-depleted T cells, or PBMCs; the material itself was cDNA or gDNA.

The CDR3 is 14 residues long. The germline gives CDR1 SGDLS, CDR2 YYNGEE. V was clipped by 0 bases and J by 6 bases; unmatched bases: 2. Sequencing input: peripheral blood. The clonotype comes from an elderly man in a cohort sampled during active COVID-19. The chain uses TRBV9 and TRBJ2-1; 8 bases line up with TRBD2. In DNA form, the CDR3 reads TGTGCCAGCAGCGTAGTGGGACTAGGCAATGAGCAGTTCTTC. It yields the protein CASSVVGLGNEQFF.